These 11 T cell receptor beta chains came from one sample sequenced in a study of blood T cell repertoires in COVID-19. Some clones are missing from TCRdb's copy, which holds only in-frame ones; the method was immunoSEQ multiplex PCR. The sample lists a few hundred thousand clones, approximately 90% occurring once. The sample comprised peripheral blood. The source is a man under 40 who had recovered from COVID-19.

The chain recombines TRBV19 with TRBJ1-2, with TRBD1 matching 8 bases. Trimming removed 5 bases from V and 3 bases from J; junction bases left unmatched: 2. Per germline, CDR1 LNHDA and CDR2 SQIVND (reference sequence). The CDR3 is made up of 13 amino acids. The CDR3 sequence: CASSGQGDYGYTF. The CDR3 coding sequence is TGTGCCAGTAGTGGACAGGGAGACTATGGCTACACCTTC.

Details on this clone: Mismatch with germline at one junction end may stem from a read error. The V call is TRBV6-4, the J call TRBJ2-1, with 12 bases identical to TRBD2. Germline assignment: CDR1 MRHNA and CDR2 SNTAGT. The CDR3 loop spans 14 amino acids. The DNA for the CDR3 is TGTGCCAGCAGCCTTCTTGCTAGCGGGGGGGCGTTGATCTTC. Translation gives CASSLLASGGALIF.

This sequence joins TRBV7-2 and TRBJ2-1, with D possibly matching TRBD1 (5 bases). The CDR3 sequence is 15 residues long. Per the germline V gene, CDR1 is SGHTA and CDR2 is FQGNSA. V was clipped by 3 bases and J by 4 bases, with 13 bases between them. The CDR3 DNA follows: TGTGCCAGCAGCTTTTATGGGGCCGGATACAATGAGCAGTTCTTC. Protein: CASSFYGAGYNEQFF.

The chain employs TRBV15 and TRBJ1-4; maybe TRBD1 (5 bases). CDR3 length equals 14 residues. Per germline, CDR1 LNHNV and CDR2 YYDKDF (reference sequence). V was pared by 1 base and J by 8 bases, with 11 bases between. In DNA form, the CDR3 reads TGTGCCACCAGCAGAGGCAGGGTACAGGAAAAACTGTTTTTT. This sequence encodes CATSRGRVQEKLFF.

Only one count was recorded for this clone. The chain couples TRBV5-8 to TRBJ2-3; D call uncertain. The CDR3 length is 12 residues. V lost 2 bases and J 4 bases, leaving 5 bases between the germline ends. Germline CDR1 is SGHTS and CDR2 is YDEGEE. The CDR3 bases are TGTGCCAGCAGCTTCGTATCAGATACGCAGTATTTT. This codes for CASSFVSDTQYF.

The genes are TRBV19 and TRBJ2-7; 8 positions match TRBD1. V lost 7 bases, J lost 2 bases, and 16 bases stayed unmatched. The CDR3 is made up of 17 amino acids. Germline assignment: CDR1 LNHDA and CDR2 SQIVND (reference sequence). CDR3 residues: CASKGAPRGHSAYEQYF. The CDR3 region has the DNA TGTGCCAGTAAAGGGGCCCCCAGGGGGCATTCCGCCTACGAGCAGTACTTC.

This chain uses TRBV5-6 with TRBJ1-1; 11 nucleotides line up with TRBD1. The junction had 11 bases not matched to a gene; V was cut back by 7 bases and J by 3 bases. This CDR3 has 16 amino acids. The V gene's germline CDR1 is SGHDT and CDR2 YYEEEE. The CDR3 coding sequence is TGTGCCAGCGCACAGCCGGGACAGGGGGTTTACACTGAAGCTTTCTTT. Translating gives CASAQPGQGVYTEAFF.

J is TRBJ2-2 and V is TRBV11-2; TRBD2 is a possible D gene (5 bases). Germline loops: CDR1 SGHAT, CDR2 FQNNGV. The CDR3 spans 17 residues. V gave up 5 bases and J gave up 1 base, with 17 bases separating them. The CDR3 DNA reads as TGTGCCAGCAGCCCACGTTTACGGGGAAGGAACACCGGGGAGCTGTTTTTT. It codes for CASSPRLRGRNTGELFF.

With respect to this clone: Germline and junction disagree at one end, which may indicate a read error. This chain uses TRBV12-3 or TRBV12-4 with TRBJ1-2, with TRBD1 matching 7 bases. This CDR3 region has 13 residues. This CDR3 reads CASSLDTGTVLSF. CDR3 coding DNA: TGTGCCAGCAGTTTAGATACCGGGACAGTGCTCTCTTTC.

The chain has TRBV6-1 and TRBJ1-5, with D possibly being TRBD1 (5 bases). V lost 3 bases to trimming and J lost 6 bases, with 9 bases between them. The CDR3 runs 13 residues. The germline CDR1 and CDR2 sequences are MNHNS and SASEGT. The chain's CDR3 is CASSEFGGQPQHF. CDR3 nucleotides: TGTGCCAGCAGTGAGTTCGGGGGTCAGCCCCAGCATTTT.

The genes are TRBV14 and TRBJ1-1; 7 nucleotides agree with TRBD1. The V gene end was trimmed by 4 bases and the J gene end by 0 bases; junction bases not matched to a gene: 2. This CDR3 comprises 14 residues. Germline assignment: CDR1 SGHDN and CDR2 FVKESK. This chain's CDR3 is CASSPQGVNTEAFF. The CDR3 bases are TGTGCCAGCAGCCCCCAGGGGGTGAACACTGAAGCTTTCTTT.